Here is one TCR beta chain with its context. What it binds is unknown. This CDR3 contains 15 residues. V trimming: 3 bases; J trimming: 9 bases; junction bases outside the gene matches: 6. Germline V lookup: CDR1 SGHRS, CDR2 YFSETQ. This sample is drawn from a study of cytomegalovirus exposure and HLA in healthy donors. Libraries were prepared by immunoSEQ multiplex PCR; TCRdb keeps only in-frame clonotypes and omits some of them. Of roughly 98,000 clones listed, roughly 85% are singletons. Findings and caveats of the study: Testing in vitro showed a few CMV-associated chains specific for CMV antigens. Cytomegalovirus-associated TCR beta chains were listed, numbering some 180.

The chain combines TRBV5-1 with TRBJ2-1; TRBD2 matches 13 bases. Material: PBMCs. The clonotype originates from a woman younger than 45 in good health and CMV-seronegative. This CDR3 is CASSSGLAGVGEQFF. CDR3 sequence (DNA): TGCGCCAGCAGCTCAGGACTAGCGGGAGTTGGTGAGCAGTTCTTC.